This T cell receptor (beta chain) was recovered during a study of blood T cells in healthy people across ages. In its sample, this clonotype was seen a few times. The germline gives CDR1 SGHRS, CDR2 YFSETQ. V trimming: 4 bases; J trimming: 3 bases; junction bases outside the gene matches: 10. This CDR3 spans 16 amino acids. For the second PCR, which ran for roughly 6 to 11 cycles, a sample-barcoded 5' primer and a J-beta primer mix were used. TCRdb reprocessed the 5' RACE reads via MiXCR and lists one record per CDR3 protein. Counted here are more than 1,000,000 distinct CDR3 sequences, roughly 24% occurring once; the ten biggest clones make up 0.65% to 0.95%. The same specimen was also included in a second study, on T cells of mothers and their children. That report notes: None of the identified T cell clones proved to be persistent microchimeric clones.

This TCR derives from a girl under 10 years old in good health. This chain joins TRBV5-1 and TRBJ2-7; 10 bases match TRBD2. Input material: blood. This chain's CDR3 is CASSPRASGSIYEQYF. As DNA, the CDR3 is TGCGCCAGCAGCCCTAGAGCTAGCGGGAGTATCTACGAGCAGTACTTC. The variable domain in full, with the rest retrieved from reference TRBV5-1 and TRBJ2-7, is KAGVTQTPRYLIKTRGQQVTLSCSPISGHRSVSWYQQTPGQGLQFLFEYFSETQRNKGNFPGRFSGRQFSNSRSEMNVSTLELGDSALYLCASSPRASGSIYEQYFGPGTRLTVT.